A single sample is the source of the 9 T cell receptor beta chains below, sequenced in a study of control samples from healthy donors and cancer patients. Assay used: immunoSEQ multiplex PCR; TCRdb lists only in-frame clones, some missing. Here the sample spans about 120,000 clones, about 94% being singletons. Sequenced sample: blood. The receptors here all came from a man aged 25 to 45 in good health.

This clone was recorded only once. The rearrangement joins TRBV10-3 to TRBJ1-2; 9 bases match TRBD1. Germline loops: CDR1 ENHRY, CDR2 SYGVKD. Trimming removed 3 bases from V and 4 bases from J; junction bases left unmatched: 6. The CDR3 totals 15 residues. The CDR3 protein is CAISDPDRGPYGYTF. CDR3 in DNA: TGTGCCATCAGTGACCCGGACAGGGGCCCCTATGGCTACACCTTC.

The chain employs TRBV4-1 and TRBJ1-1; 7 nucleotides agree with TRBD1. Per the germline V gene, CDR1 is MGHRA and CDR2 is YSYEKL. J was trimmed by 7 bases and V by 4 bases; bases with no gene match: 3. The CDR3 covers 12 residues. The CDR3 bases are TGCGCCAGCAGCCTACACAGGGGTGAAGCTTTCTTT. It encodes CASSLHRGEAFF.

The chain joins TRBV6-5 to TRBJ2-1, with TRBD1 matching over 8 bases. Trimming at V came to 6 bases and at J to 2 bases, leaving 6 bases not matched to a gene. CDR3 length: 15 residues. Germline V CDR1 and CDR2: MNHEY, SVGAGI. As DNA, the CDR3 is TGTGCCAGCAGACCCGACAGGGGCACCTACAATGAGCAGTTCTTC. Its translation: CASRPDRGTYNEQFF.

The gene calls are TRBV9 and TRBJ1-1; tentative D call: TRBD1 (5 bases). The germline gives CDR1 SGDLS, CDR2 YYNGEE. V dropped 4 bases and J dropped 7 bases, with 14 bases sitting between them. The CDR3 runs 13 residues. CDR3 sequence reads: CASSPGVANEAFF. As DNA, the CDR3 is TGTGCCAGCAGCCCGGGGGTTGCGAATGAAGCTTTCTTT.

V is TRBV6-5 and J is TRBJ1-1, with 7 bases aligning to TRBD1. Germline V gene lookup returns CDR1 MNHEY and CDR2 SVGAGI. V dropped 8 bases and J dropped 1; count of bases not matched to a gene: 10. The CDR3 is made up of 15 amino acids. CDR3 loop: CASYYRGGANTEAFF. For the CDR3, the DNA is TGTGCCAGCTATTACAGGGGAGGAGCGAACACTGAAGCTTTCTTT.

V gene TRBV30 combines with J gene TRBJ1-2; D is unclear. The V gene's germline CDR1 is GTSNPN and CDR2 SVGIG (reference sequence). This CDR3 region has 13 residues. The V end lost 0 bases, the J end lost 3 bases, and 8 bases lay between the germline ends. CDR3 residues: CAWSVNRDYGYTF. The CDR3 nucleotides are TGTGCCTGGAGTGTTAATCGGGACTATGGCTACACCTTC.

The V and J genes are TRBV3-1 (or the pseudogene TRBV3-2) and TRBJ1-4; possible D gene TRBD1, 5 bases. This CDR3 comprises 16 residues. Germline V gene data show CDR1 as LGHDT and CDR2 as YNNKEL (reference sequence). The V and J ends lost 4 bases and 4 bases respectively, with 16 bases between them. This chain's CDR3 is CASSLQAGGGNEKLFF. Here the CDR3 DNA reads TGTGCCAGCAGCCTACAAGCCGGGGGGGGTAATGAAAAACTGTTTTTT.

This clone occurred once. The chain employs TRBV19 and TRBJ2-3; 8 bases fit TRBD2. V shed 5 bases and J 4 bases; nucleotides not matched to a gene: 2. The CDR3 extends over 13 amino acids. Germline-derived CDR1 and CDR2 are LNHDA and SQIVND (reference sequence). CDR3 nucleotides: TGTGCCAGTAGTCGGGGGGGTGCAGATACGCAGTATTTT. Encoded protein: CASSRGGADTQYF.

The chain carries TRBV7-9 and TRBJ2-3, with no clear D. The CDR3 is 15 residues long. V was shortened by 5 bases and J by 0 bases, with 12 bases between the two germline ends. Germline values: CDR1 SEHNR, CDR2 FQNEAQ (reference sequence). In DNA, the CDR3 is TGTGCCAGCAGCACCCGGCGGTCTAGCACAGATACGCAGTATTTT. Residues: CASSTRRSSTDTQYF. The whole variable domain, remainder taken from reference TRBV7-9 and TRBJ2-3, is DTGVSQNPRHKITKRGQNVTFRCDPISEHNRLYWYRQTLGQGPEFLTYFQNEAQLEKSRLLSDRFSAERPKGSFSTLEIQRTEQGDSAMYLCASSTRRSSTDTQYFGPGTRLTVL.